This TCR beta chain was profiled in a study of blood T cells in healthy people across ages. This clonotype was seen more than once but under ten times. Its antigen is unidentified. Every donor contributed roughly 10 milliliters of peripheral blood by blood draw. The study's findings and limits: Across the age range, TCR beta diversity per million T cells fell in a roughly linear way.

Combining a sample-barcoded 5' primer with a J-beta primer mix, a second PCR ran for about 7 to 12 cycles. Researchers report that a template-switch adaptor with 12 random nucleotides tagged each cDNA molecule. Every individual sample yielded 3 million or more paired-end reads (each containing CDR3). TCRdb re-called the 5' RACE reads through MiXCR, storing one row per CDR3 protein. Here the sample spans 1 million to 1.2 million distinct CDR3 sequences, around two fifths being singletons. This CDR3 is 16 amino acids long. The junction had 10 bases not matched to a gene; V was cut back by 5 bases and J by 1 base. CDR1 is SGHTA and CDR2 is FQGTGA in the germline V gene.

The chain uses TRBV7-3 and TRBJ2-7, with 8 positions matching TRBD1. Sequencing used blood. The sequence derives from a man between 18 and 29 years old in good health. The CDR3 bases are TGTGCCAGCAGCACCATCCGGGACAGGAGTTCCTACGAGCAGTACTTC. Translating gives CASSTIRDRSSYEQYF.